The entry that follows covers one TCR beta chain sequence. This clone's antigen is unknown. Per-base qualities were not stored, and no clone one base away is much larger. These data originate in a study of blood T cell repertoires in COVID-19 (dated by TCRdb to 2020 to 2021). The study in broad terms: Collaborator samples came from the United States, Italy and Spain and covered acute and convalescent phases of COVID-19. The material from the prospective study consisted of cDNA or gDNA derived from T cells, B-cell-depleted T cells, or PBMCs. The dataset comprised deeply sampled blood TCRbeta repertoires from subjects exposed to, actively infected with, or recovered from COVID-19. The repertoires were released in a freely available public database meant as a resource for research on the immune response to SARS-CoV-2. Samples were obtained from the ongoing ImmuneRACE study (first 160 participants) and from approximately 1,200 subjects provided by 6 global collaborators. The sample metadata nearly always contained a de-identified subject ID, COVID-19 status, age in years and sex. Where HLA class I and class II types were available, the types were taken from metadata supplied by the sample provider, not from assay-based typing.

Sequences SGHTA (CDR1) and FQGNSA (CDR2) are obtained from the germline V gene. From V the trimming removes 1 base and from J it removes 11 bases, while the gene matches leave 6 bases of the junction unaccounted for. Including cysteine and phenylalanine, the CDR3 has 13 amino acids. The DNA shown is the 39-base CDR3, in frame from base 1. Overall study outcomes, separate from this receptor: Clinical and demographic metadata were provided uncurated, with the amount varying by source and participant.

The immunoSEQ Assay, a bias-controlled multiplex PCR, was used to amplify TCRbeta CDR3 regions from genomic DNA. On the authors' methods: The number of nucleated cells in each sample was estimated from the amplification of reference gene primers within the assay. To quantify the absolute abundance of each unique TCRbeta CDR3 rearrangement, sequence reads were collapsed and filtered. Productive Simpson clonality was computed per sample as the square root of Simpson's diversity index over productive rearrangements. The immuneACCESS repertoire file appears here via TCRdb, limited to in-frame rearrangements. These files lack a portion of the clones; in checked studies, under half of the deficit traces to unresolved V genes, and the cause of the others is not known. Clone size and V and J calls were adopted from that table, with D and trimming inferred from the DNA. The sample profile shows approximately 100,000 clones; 70% to 90% of them were found once. Of the sample, 4% to 5% falls within the top ten clones.

One collaborating source in Seattle enrolled patients during active infection and followed them longitudinally through the course of disease. Collaborating institutions collected whole blood in K2EDTA tubes following their own protocols. For TCRbeta analysis, collaborator samples were shipped as frozen whole blood, as isolated PBMCs, or as DNA extracted from either sample type. The receptor was derived from a human donor with COVID-19, enrolled during active disease. The donor label of this sample is uncertain. What was sequenced was peripheral blood. The chain is encoded by TRBV7-2 joined to TRBJ2-5; 8 bases in between match TRBD2. Here the CDR3 is given as CASSLEVAGTQYF. The sequenced DNA: TGTGCCAGCAGCTTAGAAGTAGCGGGGACTCAGTACTTC.